A single T cell receptor beta chain is shown here with its context. Its antigen is not identified. This CDR3 has 14 amino acids. Germline CDR1 reads DFQATT; CDR2 reads SNEGSKA (reference sequence). The ends lost 3 bases at V and 4 bases at J; junction bases unmatched: 7. This sample is drawn from a study of T cells in Graves' hyperthyroidism and ophthalmopathy. The study, taken as a whole, reports: Most thyroid clonotypes with frequency above 0.001 were detected in blood.

Researchers took RNA transcripts and amplified the TCR beta CDR3 regions from them. The HTBI primer set served for first-round RT-PCR of the TCR CDR3. Via MiXCR, TCRdb re-called the multiplex PCR reads, giving one row per CDR3 protein. The profile shows some 510,000 distinct CDR3 sequences, around 45% of them singletons. Graves' hyperthyroidism showing no ophthalmopathy progression within 18 months was considered stable. In making diagnoses, clinical symptoms, serum thyroxine and TRAb, thyroid ultrasound and orbital computed tomography were all used. The chain uses TRBV20-1 and TRBJ2-7; TRBD2 agrees at 9 bases. Sequencing was done on a sample of peripheral blood or thyroid tissue (not recorded which). This TCR came from a woman aged 18-30 years with Graves' hyperthyroidism. CDR3 in amino acids: CSASDLAGRYEQYF. Written as DNA, the CDR3 is TGCAGTGCTAGTGACCTAGCGGGACGTTACGAGCAGTACTTC.